The subject of this entry is one T cell receptor beta chain. The target antigen is unknown. Donors were ostensibly healthy at sampling, although undocumented immune exposures were probable. Trimming took 5 bases from V and 3 from J, leaving 14 bases between them. CDR1 and CDR2 from the germline V gene are GTSNPN and SVGIG (reference sequence). There are 13 residues in the CDR3. 13 Jbeta primers and 60 Vbeta primers were used for the PCR. Clones were sequenced by immunoSEQ multiplex PCR, and TCRdb holds only the in-frame ones, with some missing. The table includes more than 150,000 clones, more than 65% detected once. This sample is part of a study of cytomegalovirus exposure and HLA in healthy donors. Study conclusions and caveats: More clonal expansion characterized HLA-associated TCR beta chains than equally common others in a later analysis. CMV serostatus was the sole immune exposure information available.

This receptor was identified in a girl between 2 and 10 years old in good health and CMV-seropositive. The sample was PBMCs. V is TRBV30 and J is TRBJ2-7; D perhaps matches TRBD1 (6 bases). For the CDR3, the DNA is TGTGCCTGGTCACAGGGAATGTTCTACGAGCAGTACTTC. The encoded protein is CAWSQGMFYEQYF.